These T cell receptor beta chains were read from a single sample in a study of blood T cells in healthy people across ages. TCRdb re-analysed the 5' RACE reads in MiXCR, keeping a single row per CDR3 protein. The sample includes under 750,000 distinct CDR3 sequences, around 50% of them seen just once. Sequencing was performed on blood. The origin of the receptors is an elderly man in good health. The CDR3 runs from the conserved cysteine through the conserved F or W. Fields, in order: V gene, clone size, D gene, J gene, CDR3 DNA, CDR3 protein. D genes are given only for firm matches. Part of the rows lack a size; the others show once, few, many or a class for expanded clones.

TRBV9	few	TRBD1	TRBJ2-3	TGTGCCAGCAGCGGTGTCGACAGGGTAACAGATACGCAGTATTTT	CASSGVDRVTDTQYF
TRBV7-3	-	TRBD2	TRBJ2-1	TGTGCCAGCAGCTTAGGGTTAGCGGGGCAGGAGCAGTTCTTC	CASSLGLAGQEQFF
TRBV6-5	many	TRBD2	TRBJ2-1	TGTGCCAGCAGTTACTCGCGACTAGCGGGAGATGAGCAGTTCTTC	CASSYSRLAGDEQFF
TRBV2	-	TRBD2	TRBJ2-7	TGTGCCAGCAGTGAATACAGACTAGCCCACGAGCAGTACTTC	CASSEYRLAHEQYF
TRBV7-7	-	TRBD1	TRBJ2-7	TGTGCTAGCAGCTTTGGGACAGGGGCCACCTACGAGCAGTACTTC	CASSFGTGATYEQYF
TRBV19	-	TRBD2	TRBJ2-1	TGTGCCAGTGGGCGGGGCGGGGGATCCTACAATGAGCAGTTCTTC	CASGRGGGSYNEQFF
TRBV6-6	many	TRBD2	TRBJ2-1	TGTGCCAGCAGTTACGTACTAGCGGGGAATCCGTTCTTC	CASSYVLAGNPFF
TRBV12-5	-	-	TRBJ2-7	TGTGCTAGTGGTTTCAAGGGTGCCACGGAAGATCCCTACGAGCAGTACTTC	CASGFKGATEDPYEQYF
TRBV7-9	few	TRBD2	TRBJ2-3	TGTGCCAGCAGCTTAGCCCTAGCGGGATCAGATACGCAGTATTTT	CASSLALAGSDTQYF
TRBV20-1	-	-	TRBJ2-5	TGCAGTGCTAGGAACCAGCGATTAGGGGAGACCCAGTACTTC	CSARNQRLGETQYF
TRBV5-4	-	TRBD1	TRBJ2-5	TGTGCCAGCAGCTCGAAACGGGACAGCGAAGAGACCCAGTACTTC	CASSSKRDSEETQYF
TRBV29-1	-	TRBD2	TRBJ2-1	TGCAGCGGACTGATCGGGGGGGCCGACAATGAGCAGTTCTTC	CSGLIGGADNEQFF
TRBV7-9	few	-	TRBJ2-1	TGTGCCAGCAGCCCATTCGATCCCCGGATCCCTCATGAGCAGTTCTTC	CASSPFDPRIPHEQFF
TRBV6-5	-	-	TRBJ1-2	TGCGCCAGCAGTTACTCGTCGGGGGGCCTTAACTATGGCTACACCTTC	CASSYSSGGLNYGYTF
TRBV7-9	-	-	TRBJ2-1	TGTGCCAGCAGCCCGGGACGGGGCGGGAATGGGCAGTTCTTC	CASSPGRGGNGQFF
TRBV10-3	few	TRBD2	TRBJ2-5	TGTGCCATCAGTGGGTCCCCCCTAGCGGGAGGAGAGACCCAGTACTTC	CAISGSPLAGGETQYF
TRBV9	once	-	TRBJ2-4	TGTGCCAGCAGCGTAGGACAGCAAAACATTCAGTACTTC	CASSVGQQNIQYF
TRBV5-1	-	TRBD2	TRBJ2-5	TGCGCCATCAAGCGGGAGACTAGCGGGGATGAGCAGTACTTC	CAIKRETSGDEQYF
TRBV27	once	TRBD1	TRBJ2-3	TGTGCCAGCAGTTTTTCCGGGGGACAGGCCACAGATACGCAGTATTTT	CASSFSGGQATDTQYF
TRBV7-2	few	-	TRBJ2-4	TGTGCCAGCAGCTGGTCGGACAAAAACATTCAGTACTTC	CASSWSDKNIQYF
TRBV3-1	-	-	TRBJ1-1	TGTGCCAGCAGCCAAGGCTCGGGGACTGAAGCTTTCTTT	CASSQGSGTEAFF
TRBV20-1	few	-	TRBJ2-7	TGCAGTGCTAGTGACAACAGGGACGAGCAGTACTTC	CSASDNRDEQYF
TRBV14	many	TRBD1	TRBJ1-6	TGTGCCAGCAGTTCCAGGGGGCCTTTGAATTCACCCCTCCACTTT	CASSSRGPLNSPLHF